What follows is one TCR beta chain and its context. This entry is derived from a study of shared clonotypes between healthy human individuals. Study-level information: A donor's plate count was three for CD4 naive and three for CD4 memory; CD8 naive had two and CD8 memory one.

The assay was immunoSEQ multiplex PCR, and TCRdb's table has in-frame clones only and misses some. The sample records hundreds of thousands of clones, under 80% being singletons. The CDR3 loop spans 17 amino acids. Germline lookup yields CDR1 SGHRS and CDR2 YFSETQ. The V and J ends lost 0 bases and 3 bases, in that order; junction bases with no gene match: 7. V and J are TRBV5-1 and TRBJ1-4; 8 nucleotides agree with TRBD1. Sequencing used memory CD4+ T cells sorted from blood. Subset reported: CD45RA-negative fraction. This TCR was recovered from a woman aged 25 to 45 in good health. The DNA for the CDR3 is TGCGCCAGCAGCTTGGCAGGGGGCGGTGCAGCTAATGAAAAACTGTTTTTT. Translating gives CASSLAGGGAANEKLFF.